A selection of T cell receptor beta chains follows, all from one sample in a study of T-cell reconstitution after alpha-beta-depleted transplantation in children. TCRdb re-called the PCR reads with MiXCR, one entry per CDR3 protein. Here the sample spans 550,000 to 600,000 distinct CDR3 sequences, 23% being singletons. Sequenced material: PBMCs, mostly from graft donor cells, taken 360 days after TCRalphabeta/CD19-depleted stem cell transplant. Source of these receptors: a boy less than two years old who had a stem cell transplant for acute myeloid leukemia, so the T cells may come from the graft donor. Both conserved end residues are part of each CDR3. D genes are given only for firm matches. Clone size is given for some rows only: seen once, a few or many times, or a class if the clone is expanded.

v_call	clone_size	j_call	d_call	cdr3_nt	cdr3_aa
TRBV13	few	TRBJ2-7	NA	TGTGCCAGCAGCTTTGACTACGAGCAGTACTTC	CASSFDYEQYF
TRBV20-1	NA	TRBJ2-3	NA	TGCAGTGCTTGGAACTCCTACCGAACAGATACGCAGTATTTT	CSAWNSYRTDTQYF
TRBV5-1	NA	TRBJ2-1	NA	TGCGCCAGCAGCTTGGCTAGCAGCGCCTACAATGAGCAGTTCTTC	CASSLASSAYNEQFF
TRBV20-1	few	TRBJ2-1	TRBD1	TGCAGTGCCCGCGACGACCGGGACAGAAACAATGAGCAGTTCTTC	CSARDDRDRNNEQFF
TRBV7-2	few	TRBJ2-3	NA	TGTGCCAGCAGCTTAGGGGGTACCAGGAACACAGATACGCAGTATTTT	CASSLGGTRNTDTQYF
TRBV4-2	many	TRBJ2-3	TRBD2	TGTGCCAGCAGCCAAGGGGGACTAGGTAGCACAGATACGCAGTATTTT	CASSQGGLGSTDTQYF
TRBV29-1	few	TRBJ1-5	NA	TGCAGCGTTGACTCGGTTTCTCAGCCCCAGCATTTT	CSVDSVSQPQHF
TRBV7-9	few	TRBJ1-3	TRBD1	TGTGCCAGCAGCCACCGCGACAGGGGGCCTGGAAACACCATATATTTT	CASSHRDRGPGNTIYF
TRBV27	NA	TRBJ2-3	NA	TGTGCCAGCAGTTTACGTAGGTCAACCACAGATACGCAGTATTTT	CASSLRRSTTDTQYF
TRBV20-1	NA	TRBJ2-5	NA	TGCAGTCTCCGGGGACCACAAGAGACCCAGTACTTC	CSLRGPQETQYF
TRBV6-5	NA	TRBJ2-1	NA	TGTGCCAGCAGCCGTACAGGAGGCGAGCAGTTCTTC	CASSRTGGEQFF
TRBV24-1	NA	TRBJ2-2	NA	TGTGCCACCAGTAAGGGGAGCACCGGGGAGCTGTTTTTT	CATSKGSTGELFF
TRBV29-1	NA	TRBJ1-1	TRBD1	TGCAGCGTGATATTCCGGGACAGGAAGGTATACACTGAAGCTTTCTTT	CSVIFRDRKVYTEAFF
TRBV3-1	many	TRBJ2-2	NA	TGTGCCAGCAGCCAACTGAGGGCTAGTAGAGGCACCGGGGAGCTGTTTTTT	CASSQLRASRGTGELFF
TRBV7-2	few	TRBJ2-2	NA	TGTGCCAGCAGCTTAAGGCACTCTCACACCGGGGAGCTGTTTTTT	CASSLRHSHTGELFF
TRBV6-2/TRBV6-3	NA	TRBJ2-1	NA	TGTGCCAGCAGTTACCTGACAGAATACAATGAGCAGTTCTTC	CASSYLTEYNEQFF
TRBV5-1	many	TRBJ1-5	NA	TGCGCCAGCAGCCCGGCAGGTGGTAAGCCCCAGCATTTT	CASSPAGGKPQHF
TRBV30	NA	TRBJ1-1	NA	TGTGCCTGGAGCCTCGGCAGGAGAACTTTCTTT	CAWSLGRRTFF
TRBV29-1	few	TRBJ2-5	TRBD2	TGCAGCGCTGTGGACACGGGGAGGGAAGAGACCCAGTACTTC	CSAVDTGREETQYF
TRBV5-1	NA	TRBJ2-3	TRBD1	TGCGCCAGCAGCTACGTTTGGGACAGCTACACAGATACGCAGTATTTT	CASSYVWDSYTDTQYF
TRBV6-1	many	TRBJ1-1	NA	TGTGCCAGCAGTGGAGTTGGACAGATGGGGAACACTGAAGCTTTCTTT	CASSGVGQMGNTEAFF
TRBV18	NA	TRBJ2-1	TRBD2	TGTGCCAGCTCCCGAGCGGGGGAGGAACAGTTCTTC	CASSRAGEEQFF
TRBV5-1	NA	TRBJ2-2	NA	TGCGCCAGCAGTTCTGGATCGAACACCGGGGAGCTGTTTTTT	CASSSGSNTGELFF
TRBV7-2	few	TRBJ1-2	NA	TGTGCCAGCAGCTTAGGGACAATCCCTCCTGGCTACACCTTC	CASSLGTIPPGYTF
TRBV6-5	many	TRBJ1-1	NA	TGTGCCAGCAGTTACCAGACAGGGAACACTGAAGCTTTCTTT	CASSYQTGNTEAFF
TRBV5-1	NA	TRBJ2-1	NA	TGCGCCAGCAGCATTGGGACCCGTTCTTACAATGAGCAGTTCTTC	CASSIGTRSYNEQFF
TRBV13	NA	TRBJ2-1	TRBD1	TGTGCCAGCAGCCACGGGACAGGGTGGTACAATGAGCAGTTCTTC	CASSHGTGWYNEQFF
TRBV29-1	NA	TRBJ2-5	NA	TGCAGCGTTGAAACGCGGGCTAAGCAAGAGACCCAGTACTTC	CSVETRAKQETQYF
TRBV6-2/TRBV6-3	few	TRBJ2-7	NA	TGTGCCAGCAGTTACCGGAGCGGCTACGAGCAGTACTTC	CASSYRSGYEQYF
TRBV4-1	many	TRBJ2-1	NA	TGCGCCAGCAGCCAATCCCAGGGGTGGTACAATGAGCAGTTCTTC	CASSQSQGWYNEQFF
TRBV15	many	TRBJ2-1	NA	TGTGCCACTCGGCTGGGGGGGCCTTCGGACAATGAGCAGTTCTTC	CATRLGGPSDNEQFF
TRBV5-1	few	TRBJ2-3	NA	TGCGCCAGCAGCTTGAGGTCAGCTCCTAGCACAGATACGCAGTATTTT	CASSLRSAPSTDTQYF
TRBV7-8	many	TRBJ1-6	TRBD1	TGTGCCAGCAGCTTAGGGGTGGACAGGGAGAGATCACCCCTCCACTTT	CASSLGVDRERSPLHF
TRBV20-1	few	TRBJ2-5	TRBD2	TGCAGTGCTAGACTATTCCTAGCGGGGGGGCTAGACCAGTACTTC	CSARLFLAGGLDQYF
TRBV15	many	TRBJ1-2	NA	TGTGCCACCAGCAGAGATCTTGCAGACCCAAACTATGGCTACACCTTC	CATSRDLADPNYGYTF
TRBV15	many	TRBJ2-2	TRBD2	TGTGCCACCAGCAGAGATCATCGCGGGGGGGCCGGGGAGCTGTTTTTT	CATSRDHRGGAGELFF
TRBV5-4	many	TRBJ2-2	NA	TGTGCCAGCAGCTTGGGGGGAAGAAACACCGGGGAGCTGTTTTTT	CASSLGGRNTGELFF
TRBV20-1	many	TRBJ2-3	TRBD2	TGCAGTGCTTCCGGACTAGCAGATACGCAGTATTTT	CSASGLADTQYF
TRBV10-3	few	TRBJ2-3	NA	TGTGCCATCAGTCAGGGGGGTGATTCTAGCACAGATACGCAGTATTTT	CAISQGGDSSTDTQYF
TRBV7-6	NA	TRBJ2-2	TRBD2	TGTGCCAGCAGCTTAACTAGCGGGTTCGCCGGGGAGCTGTTTTTT	CASSLTSGFAGELFF
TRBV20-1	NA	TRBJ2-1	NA	TGCAGTGCTAGAAAGAGGGACCGATTCAATGAGCAGTTCTTC	CSARKRDRFNEQFF
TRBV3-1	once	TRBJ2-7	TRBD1	TGTGCCAGCAGCCACCGGGACAGGGGGCACGAGCAGTACTTC	CASSHRDRGHEQYF
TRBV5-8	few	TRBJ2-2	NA	TGTGCCAGCAGCCCCTGGGTGGGGGACGACACCGGGGAGCTGTTTTTT	CASSPWVGDDTGELFF
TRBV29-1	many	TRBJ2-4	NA	TGCAGCATGGGAGTCCGCGACATTCAGTACTTC	CSMGVRDIQYF
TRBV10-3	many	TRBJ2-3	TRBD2	TGTGCCATCAGTGTGTCAAAGAGCGGGGGTTCAGATACGCAGTATTTT	CAISVSKSGGSDTQYF
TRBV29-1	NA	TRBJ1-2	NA	TGCAGCGTTGAGGGGGAAGCAGATGGCTACACCTTC	CSVEGEADGYTF
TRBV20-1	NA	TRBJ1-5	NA	TGCAGTGTTTTGGATAGCAATCAGCCCCAGCATTTT	CSVLDSNQPQHF
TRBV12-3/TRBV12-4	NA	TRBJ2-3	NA	TGTGCCACAAAGAGGACTGACACAGATACGCAGTATTTT	CATKRTDTDTQYF
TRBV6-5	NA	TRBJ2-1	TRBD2	TGTGCCAGCAGTACTAGCGGGGTCTCCAATGAGCAGTTCTTC	CASSTSGVSNEQFF
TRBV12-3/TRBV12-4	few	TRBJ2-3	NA	TGTGCCAGCAGTGCCCAGGAGTCGAATACACAGTATTTT	CASSAQESNTQYF
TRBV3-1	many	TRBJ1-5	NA	TGTGCCAGCAGTCCTGCTCAAACGGACAGAAGGCCCCAGCATTTT	CASSPAQTDRRPQHF
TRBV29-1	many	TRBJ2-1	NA	TGCAGCGTTGAAGATCCCGGGGACAATGAGCAGTTCTTC	CSVEDPGDNEQFF
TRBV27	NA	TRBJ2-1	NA	TGTGCCAGCAGTTTTGGCCCGGGGGACTTCAATGAGCAGTTCTTC	CASSFGPGDFNEQFF
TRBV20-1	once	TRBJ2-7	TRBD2	TGCAGTGCTAGCGGGGGGGGGAGGATCGCCTACGAGCAGTACTTC	CSASGGGRIAYEQYF